Described below is a single T cell receptor beta chain sequence and its context. Using immunoSEQ multiplex PCR, the repertoire was profiled, and TCRdb retains in-frame clones only, with some absent. The sample consists of roughly 260,000 clones, about nine tenths of them appearing once. This entry is derived from a study of blood T cell repertoires in COVID-19. CDR1 and CDR2 from the germline V gene are SGHRS and YFSETQ. The CDR3 has 14 amino acids. V lost 4 bases, J lost 3 bases, and 5 bases stayed unmatched. The sample was peripheral blood. The source of this sequence is a person aged 18 to 35 with COVID-19, enrolled during active disease. The chain links TRBV5-1 to TRBJ2-3, with 7 bases identical to TRBD2. This CDR3 reads CASSPGGGTDTQYF. In DNA form, the CDR3 reads TGCGCCAGCAGCCCCGGGGGAGGGACAGATACGCAGTATTTT.